The sequence of this T cell receptor beta chain was determined in a study of blood T cells in healthy people across ages. With a J-beta primer mix and a sample-barcoded 5' primer, a second PCR ran roughly 7 to 11 cycles. TCRdb analysed the 5' RACE reads with MiXCR anew, one entry per CDR3 protein. The table shows roughly 2 million distinct CDR3 sequences, with about 50% occurring only once. The V end was cut by 4 bases, the J end by 3 bases, with 19 bases between. Germline CDR1 SGHVS, CDR2 FNYEAQ. The CDR3 has 17 amino acids. Sample: blood. This TCR derives from a woman aged 40 to 49 in good health. The chain carries TRBV7-6 and TRBJ2-1; perhaps TRBD2 as D (7 bases). The CDR3 sequence: CASSSPPGGALYNEQFF. The DNA for the CDR3 is TGTGCCAGCAGCTCCCCGCCTGGGGGGGCACTCTACAATGAGCAGTTCTTC.